The 14 T cell receptor beta chains given below trace back to one sample, sequenced in a study of cytomegalovirus exposure and HLA in healthy donors. Measured with immunoSEQ multiplex PCR; TCRdb has only the in-frame clones, and not every one. In the table there are about 200,000 clones, about 82% of which are singletons. The sequencing input was PBMCs. The receptors stem from a young woman in good health and CMV-seronegative.

The chain is built from TRBV5-6 and TRBJ1-6, with 10 bases that match TRBD1. Trimming removed 3 bases from V and 0 bases from J; junction bases left unmatched: 0. Germline CDR1 is SGHDT and CDR2 is YYEEEE. The CDR3 loop spans 16 amino acids. CDR3 protein: CASSWTGGSYNSPLHF. The CDR3 DNA reads as TGTGCCAGCAGCTGGACAGGGGGCTCCTATAATTCACCCCTCCACTTT.

The genes are TRBV10-3 and TRBJ1-5; a possible D gene is TRBD1 (6 bases). Per the germline V gene, CDR1 is ENHRY and CDR2 is SYGVKD. The CDR3 totals 14 residues. Trimming removed 4 bases from V and 4 bases from J, with 11 bases in between. The CDR3 region is CAISAWGRNQPQHF. DNA for the CDR3: TGTGCCATCAGTGCTTGGGGGCGGAATCAGCCCCAGCATTTT.

The gene calls are TRBV6-5 and TRBJ1-1; D may be TRBD1 (6 bases). The length of the CDR3 is 14 residues. Germline assignment: CDR1 MNHEY and CDR2 SVGAGI. V was cut by 7 bases and J by 0 bases, with 12 bases left in between. For the CDR3, the DNA is TGTGCCAGCAAACCCCGACAGGTGAACACTGAAGCTTTCTTT. Translation: CASKPRQVNTEAFF.

The chain recombines TRBV6-6 with TRBJ2-7; D not resolved. Trimming shortened V by 6 bases and J by 4 bases, and 7 bases separated the two germline ends. The CDR3 contains 11 residues. Germline CDR1 MNHNY, CDR2 SVGAGI (reference sequence). The CDR3 loop is CASSSRYEQYF. CDR3 in DNA: TGTGCCAGCAGCTCTCGGTACGAGCAGTACTTC.

This clone was observed a few times. The chain is built from TRBV25-1 and TRBJ1-5; TRBD1 matches 9 bases. The CDR3 covers 16 residues. V dropped 5 bases and J dropped 7; count of bases not matched to a gene: 12. Germline values: CDR1 MGHDK, CDR2 SYGVNS. The chain's CDR3 is CASSRNPGQGDQPQHF. CDR3 coding DNA: TGTGCCAGCAGTCGGAATCCGGGACAGGGCGACCAGCCCCAGCATTTT.

The chain employs TRBV7-9 and TRBJ1-6; TRBD1 agrees at 7 bases. Germline V gene sequence: CDR1 SEHNR, CDR2 FQNEAQ (reference sequence). With V trimmed by 4 bases and J by 7 bases, 7 bases remained unmatched. This CDR3 has 15 amino acids. CDR3 sequence reads: CASSSPGTENSPLHF. The CDR3, as DNA: TGTGCCAGCAGCTCGCCAGGGACAGAGAATTCACCCCTCCACTTT.

This sequence joins TRBV6-4 and TRBJ2-7; 13 nucleotides align to TRBD2. V lost 5 bases, J lost 4 bases, and 2 bases stayed unmatched. The CDR3 covers 14 residues. Germline-derived CDR1 and CDR2 are MRHNA and SNTAGT. In DNA form, the CDR3 reads TGTGCCAGCAGTTCGGGACTAGCGGGATACGAGCAGTACTTC. Its translation: CASSSGLAGYEQYF.

This clone has just a few counts. The chain is built from TRBV7-8 and TRBJ1-5; 8 bases align to TRBD1. CDR1 and CDR2 (germline): SGHVS, FQNEAQ. V was clipped by 1 base and J by 7 bases; unmatched bases: 9. The CDR3 contains 16 residues. The CDR3 region is CASSLDDRGFGQPQHF. The CDR3 nucleotides read TGTGCCAGCAGCTTAGACGACAGGGGTTTCGGGCAGCCCCAGCATTTT.

As concerns this clone: Other DNA sequences in this sample translate to the same CDR3. V gene TRBV5-1 combines with J gene TRBJ1-2; 7 bases match TRBD1. The germline V gene has CDR1 SGHRS and CDR2 YFSETQ. After removal of 3 bases from V and 2 bases from J, the junction contained 4 bases not matched to a gene. The CDR3 runs 14 residues. CDR3 protein: CASSSGTANYGYTF. CDR3 bases: TGCGCCAGCAGCTCCGGGACAGCAAACTATGGCTACACCTTC.

The gene calls are TRBV6-5 and TRBJ2-2, with D unresolved. V lost 7 bases and J 7 bases, leaving 13 bases between the germline ends. Germline CDR1 is MNHEY and CDR2 is SVGAGI. The CDR3 runs to 13 residues. CDR3 coding DNA: TGTGCCAGCACCCTAGGATCCTTCGGGGAGCTGTTTTTT. Translation: CASTLGSFGELFF.

The chain uses TRBV6-1 and TRBJ1-4, with a possible D match to TRBD1 (6 bases). Germline-derived CDR1 and CDR2 are MNHNS and SASEGT. This CDR3 has 16 residues. Trimming left V 3 bases short and J 8 bases short, with 19 bases between. In DNA, the CDR3 is TGTGCCAGCAGTGATAGGGTTGTACAGGGAGAAGAAAAACTGTTTTTT. The encoded protein is CASSDRVVQGEEKLFF.

The rearrangement joins TRBV5-8 to TRBJ2-5; 11 bases align to TRBD2. V was pared by 0 bases and J by 0 bases, with 1 base of the junction left unmatched. CDR1 SGHTS and CDR2 YDEGEE come from the germline V gene. The CDR3 is 16 amino acids. The CDR3 nucleotides are TGTGCCAGCAGCTTGGGACTAGCGGGGTACCAAGAGACCCAGTACTTC. This codes for CASSLGLAGYQETQYF.

The chain recombines TRBV5-4 with TRBJ2-7; tentatively, D is TRBD1 (5 bases). In germline, CDR1 is SGHNT, CDR2 YYREEE (reference sequence). The CDR3 sequence is 12 residues long. V was pared by 10 bases and J by 6 bases, with 17 bases between. DNA for the CDR3: TGTGCCCAGGGCCCTTTGGGCTCCGAGCAGTACTTC. Its protein product is CAQGPLGSEQYF. Supplemented by reference TRBV5-4 and TRBJ2-7, the full variable domain reads ETGVTQSPTHLIKTRGQQVTLRCSSQSGHNTVSWYQQALGQGPQFIFQYYREEENGRGNFPPRFSGLQFPNYSSELNVNALELDDSALYLCAQGPLGSEQYFGPGTRLTVT.

The chain couples TRBV30 to TRBJ1-1; possible D gene TRBD1, 5 bases. This CDR3 spans 13 amino acids. Germline assignment: CDR1 GTSNPN and CDR2 SVGIG (reference sequence). The V end lost 2 bases, the J end lost 4 bases, and 11 bases lay between the germline ends. CDR3 sequence (DNA): TGTGCCTGGAGTTGGACCGGGGGCACTGAAGCTTTCTTT. Translating it yields CAWSWTGGTEAFF.